Detailed here is one T cell receptor (beta chain). This entry comes from a study of T cell responses to AZD1222 COVID-19 vaccine. CDR1 and CDR2 from the germline V gene are MNHEY and SVGAGI. The V and J ends lost 8 bases and 4 bases, in that order; junction bases with no gene match: 5. The CDR3 covers 13 residues. Here immunoSEQ multiplex PCR was the method, and the copy in TCRdb shows in-frame clones only, minus some. Here the sample spans 150,000 to 200,000 clones, 90% to 95% being singletons. The sequencing here drew on peripheral blood, taken 28 days after the second AZD1222 dose. The V call is TRBV6-5, the J call TRBJ1-1, with TRBD1 identical over 9 bases. This sequence was found in an adult who received the AZD1222 COVID-19 vaccine. The CDR3: CASYGTGRTEAFF. The CDR3, as DNA: TGTGCCAGCTACGGGACAGGGCGCACTGAAGCTTTCTTT.